This T cell receptor (beta chain) came from a study of graft-versus-host responses after intestinal transplantation. TCRdb keeps only in-frame clones here, not all; method: immunoSEQ multiplex PCR. This table has roughly 60,000 clones, more than 75% appearing once. V lost 5 bases to trimming and J lost 7 bases; unmatched junction nucleotides: 2. The CDR3 sequence is 12 residues long. Germline-derived CDR1 and CDR2 are KGHSH and LQKENI. This TCR was recovered from a human patient who received an intestinal transplant, so some T cells may come from the graft donor. The sequenced sample was PBMCs, obtained about 120 days after intestinal transplantation. The chain employs TRBV18 and TRBJ2-1; 7 nucleotides align to TRBD1. CDR3 nucleotides: TGTGCCAGCTCATTACAGGGGAATGAGCAGTTCTTC. This translates into CASSLQGNEQFF. Full variable domain (remainder filled in from reference TRBV18 and TRBJ2-1): NAGVMQNPRHLVRRRGQEARLRCSPMKGHSHVYWYRQLPEEGLKFMVYLQKENIIDESGMPKERFSAEFPKEGPSILRIQQVVRGDSAAYFCASSLQGNEQFFGPGTRLTVL.